Below are 13 T cell receptor beta chains sequenced from a single sample in a study of T cells in narcolepsy. Using immunoSEQ multiplex PCR, the repertoire was profiled, and TCRdb retains in-frame clones only, with some absent. This sample carries 25,000 to 35,000 clones, roughly 80% of them seen once, and the ten largest clones take roughly 1%. Input material: CD45RA- memory CD4+ T cells from PBMCs. Receptor source: a human donor with narcolepsy.

The chain carries TRBV19 and TRBJ1-6; D gene uncertain. The CDR3 has 15 amino acids. The V and J ends lost 5 bases and 0 bases respectively, with 8 bases between them. Germline CDR1 LNHDA, CDR2 SQIVND (reference sequence). CDR3 sequence (DNA): TGTGCCAGTAGTGCGGTGAGCTCCTATAATTCACCCCTCCACTTT. Translated: CASSAVSSYNSPLHF. Based on the CDR3 plus reference TRBV19 and TRBJ1-6, the full variable domain is DGGITQSPKYLFRKEGQNVTLSCEQNLNHDAMYWYRQDPGQGLRLIYYSQIVNDFQKGDIAEGYSVSREKKESFPLTVTSAQKNPTAFYLCASSAVSSYNSPLHFGNGTRLTVT.

V and J are TRBV5-6 and TRBJ2-3, with 11 bases identical to TRBD2. Germline V CDR1 and CDR2: SGHDT, YYEEEE. This CDR3 region has 19 residues. V dropped 1 base and J dropped 3; count of bases not matched to a gene: 13. The CDR3 protein is CASSLSLAGGIGWTDTQYF. CDR3 sequence (DNA): TGTGCCAGCAGCTTGTCCCTAGCGGGAGGAATAGGGTGGACAGATACGCAGTATTTT.

About this clone: Within the sample, other DNA sequences also encode this same CDR3. The chain is built from TRBV28 and TRBJ2-7, with 8 bases aligning to TRBD2. The CDR3 loop spans 12 amino acids. V was clipped by 5 bases and J by 6 bases; unmatched bases: 3. The V gene's germline CDR1 is MDHEN and CDR2 SYDVKM. The DNA for the CDR3 is TGTGCCAGCAGTCAGCTAGCGGGCGAGCAGTACTTC. This codes for CASSQLAGEQYF. The full variable domain, in which reference TRBV28 and TRBJ2-7 provide the parts outside the CDR3, is DVKVTQSSRYLVKRTGEKVFLECVQDMDHENMFWYRQDPGLGLRLIYFSYDVKMKEKGDIPEGYSVSREKKERFSLILESASTNQTSMYLCASSQLAGEQYFGPGTRLTVT.

The chain employs TRBV6-5 and TRBJ1-6, with TRBD1 as a possible D gene (5 bases). The CDR3 spans 15 residues. Trimming took 5 bases from V and 5 from J, leaving 13 bases between them. Per the germline V gene, CDR1 is MNHEY and CDR2 is SVGAGI. The CDR3 DNA reads TGTGCCAGCAGTCAGGGACGGACAAATAATTCACCCCTCCACTTT. Its translation: CASSQGRTNNSPLHF.

The chain combines TRBV10-3 with TRBJ1-1, with D possibly matching TRBD1 (5 bases). The V gene lost 3 bases and the J gene lost 1 base, with 12 bases spanning the gap. There are 15 residues in the CDR3. Germline V gene data show CDR1 as ENHRY and CDR2 as SYGVKD. This CDR3 reads CAISDQIDRNTEAFF. Written as DNA, the CDR3 is TGTGCCATCAGTGACCAAATAGACAGGAACACTGAAGCTTTCTTT.

V is TRBV5-6 and J is TRBJ2-7, with D possibly matching TRBD1 (5 bases). Trimming removed 4 bases from V and 3 bases from J, with 17 bases in between. The CDR3 is made up of 15 amino acids. CDR1 is SGHDT and CDR2 is YYEEEE in the germline V gene. CDR3 coding DNA: TGTGCCAGCAGCCCCCAGGGATTTAGGGGCTACGAGCAGTACTTC. Translation: CASSPQGFRGYEQYF.

V usage is TRBV29-1 and J usage is TRBJ1-3; 8 bases match TRBD1. The V gene's germline CDR1 is SQVTM and CDR2 ANQGSEA. The CDR3 has 14 residues. V shed 3 bases, J shed 2 bases, and the junction held 3 bases outside the gene matches. Written as DNA, the CDR3 is TGCAGCGTTGATTTGGACAGGGCTGGAAACACCATATATTTT. This encodes CSVDLDRAGNTIYF.

This clone was detected a few times. This chain joins TRBV6-1 and TRBJ1-1; D not certain. Per germline, CDR1 MNHNS and CDR2 SASEGT. V was pared by 6 bases and J by 4 bases, with 15 bases between. The CDR3 consists of 14 residues. The CDR3 DNA follows: TGTGCCAGCAGCCTGGAATACTGGGGCACTGAAGCTTTCTTT. This sequence encodes CASSLEYWGTEAFF.

This clone has just one count. This chain uses TRBV6-1 with TRBJ1-4, with D tentatively TRBD1 (5 bases). Trimming cost V 10 bases and J 3 bases, with 15 bases left between them. Germline values: CDR1 MNHNS, CDR2 SASEGT. This CDR3 spans 14 amino acids. CDR3 region: CATLAGVANEKLFF. CDR3 in DNA: TGTGCCACCCTCGCGGGGGTGGCTAATGAAAAACTGTTTTTT.

V gene TRBV11-2 combines with J gene TRBJ2-1; tentative D call: TRBD1 (5 bases). Germline assignment: CDR1 SGHAT and CDR2 FQNNGV. Trimming left V 4 bases short and J 6 bases short, with 28 bases between. The CDR3 length is 19 residues. The CDR3 coding sequence is TGTGCCAGCAGCTCACCACGGATCCGGACACTCGCCATGCCCAATGAGCAGTTCTTC. Translated: CASSSPRIRTLAMPNEQFF.

This chain connects TRBV5-4 to TRBJ2-3; unclear D gene. Trimming took off 4 bases at V and 0 bases at J, with 12 bases between the two ends. CDR3 length: 15 amino acids. The germline CDR1 and CDR2 sequences are SGHNT and YYREEE (reference sequence). The CDR3 DNA reads as TGTGCCAGCAGCCTGGAAAGGCACAGCACAGATACGCAGTATTTT. It yields the protein CASSLERHSTDTQYF. The variable domain in full, with the rest retrieved from reference TRBV5-4 and TRBJ2-3, is ETGVTQSPTHLIKTRGQQVTLRCSSQSGHNTVSWYQQALGQGPQFIFQYYREEENGRGNFPPRFSGLQFPNYSSELNVNALELDDSALYLCASSLERHSTDTQYFGPGTRLTVL.

The rearrangement uses TRBV5-1 and TRBJ1-1, with TRBD1 matching 7 bases. Trimming at V came to 4 bases and at J to 10 bases, leaving 10 bases not matched to a gene. The CDR3 loop spans 13 amino acids. CDR1 and CDR2 (germline): SGHRS, YFSETQ. The CDR3 spells CASSARDRDGAFF. The CDR3 DNA is TGCGCCAGCAGCGCCCGGGACAGAGACGGAGCTTTCTTT.

The V call is TRBV19, the J call TRBJ2-3; TRBD2 matches at 9 bases. The CDR3 is 15 residues long. CDR1 and CDR2 from the germline V gene are LNHDA and SQIVND (reference sequence). V shed 5 bases, J shed 1 base, and the junction held 4 bases outside the gene matches. In nucleotides, the CDR3 is TGTGCCAGTAGTTTCGGCGGGGGGGGCACAGATACGCAGTATTTT. It translates to CASSFGGGGTDTQYF.